The 31 T cell receptor beta chains below were found in one sample sequenced in a study of identical twins. TCRdb re-called the 5' RACE reads through MiXCR, storing one row per CDR3 protein. The table records approximately 210,000 distinct CDR3 sequences, roughly 15% of them present only once. These records were also assigned to another study, of T cells expressing NK-cell markers.

Sequenced sample: CD8+ T cells sorted from blood. The receptors here all came from a woman younger than 30 in good health.

The chain carries TRBV19 and TRBJ1-2; D call uncertain. Per the germline V gene, CDR1 is LNHDA and CDR2 is SQIVND (reference sequence). The CDR3 runs 13 residues. The V gene lost 3 bases and the J gene lost 5 bases, with 10 bases spanning the gap. CDR3 DNA: TGTGCCAGTAGTATCCCGGCCAGGTATGGCTACACCTTC. Its protein is CASSIPARYGYTF.

This clonotype was seen many times. The junction departs from germline at one end; a sequencing error may be responsible. The rearrangement uses TRBV12-3 or TRBV12-4 and TRBJ2-2; D gene ambiguous. The CDR3 loop spans 12 amino acids. As DNA, the CDR3 is TGTGCCAGCAGCTTAGTTGCCGGGGAGCTGTTTTTT. This codes for CASSLVAGELFF.

The table lists this clonotype with a few counts. The CDR3 nucleotides read TGCGCCAGCAGCCAAGAATCAGTCCTTTCCTACGAGCAGTACTTC. Its translation is CASSQESVLSYEQYF. The chain recombines TRBV4-1 with TRBJ2-7; unclear D gene. Deletions cut 0 bases from V and 1 base from J, with 10 bases between. From germline, CDR1 is MGHRA and CDR2 YSYEKL. This CDR3 is built from 15 residues.

Details on this clonotype: Germline is not matched at one junction end, which may reflect a read error. The genes are TRBV30 and TRBJ1-1; D remains unclear. Germline assignment: CDR1 GTSNPN and CDR2 SVGIG (reference sequence). The CDR3 extends over 11 amino acids. CDR3 sequence reads: CAWTESVEVFF. The CDR3 DNA sequence: TGTGCCTGGACCGAGAGCGTTGAAGTTTTCTTT.

V and J are TRBV6-1 and TRBJ1-2; D unclear. Germline V gene data show CDR1 as MNHNS and CDR2 as SASEGT. The germline V and J ends were trimmed by 2 bases and 5 bases, with 6 bases remaining between them. CDR3 length equals 12 residues. CDR3 protein: CASSELGYGYTF. The CDR3 region has the DNA TGTGCCAGCAGTGAACTCGGATATGGCTACACCTTC.

The rearrangement uses TRBV19 and TRBJ2-1; 16 bases are shared with TRBD2. From germline, CDR1 is LNHDA and CDR2 SQIVND (reference sequence). The length of the CDR3 is 17 residues. The V gene end was trimmed by 5 bases and the J gene end by 9 bases; junction bases not matched to a gene: 10. The CDR3 is CASSAGLAGGPPGEQFF. CDR3 bases: TGTGCCAGTAGTGCGGGACTAGCGGGAGGGCCTCCGGGTGAGCAGTTCTTC.

This clonotype was counted only a few times. This chain connects TRBV20-1 to TRBJ2-7; 9 positions match TRBD2. From germline, CDR1 is DFQATT and CDR2 SNEGSKA (reference sequence). The V gene end was trimmed by 2 bases and the J gene end by 5 bases; junction bases not matched to a gene: 10. The CDR3 covers 15 residues. CDR3 region: CSARSSGLAFHEQYF. The CDR3 nucleotides read TGCAGTGCTAGAAGTTCAGGACTAGCGTTTCACGAGCAGTACTTC.

This clonotype was detected once. The chain couples TRBV11-2 to TRBJ2-1; D might be TRBD1 (7 bases). The germline V gene encodes CDR1 SGHAT and CDR2 FQNNGV. V lost 7 bases, J lost 6 bases, and 19 bases lay in between. This CDR3 is 15 amino acids long. The CDR3 sequence: CASTGPGGSTNEQFF. DNA of the CDR3: TGTGCCAGCACGGGGCCAGGGGGGTCTACCAATGAGCAGTTCTTC.

The V gene is TRBV20-1, the J gene TRBJ1-1, with D unclear. V lost 0 bases and J 5 bases, leaving 13 bases between the germline ends. The CDR3 sequence is 14 residues long. CDR1 and CDR2 (germline): DFQATT, SNEGSKA (reference sequence). The CDR3 DNA sequence: TGCAGTGCTAGAGATCCGCGGCGGGAGACTGAAGCTTTCTTT. Its translation is CSARDPRRETEAFF.

The rearrangement links TRBV25-1 to TRBJ2-1; D possibly uses TRBD1 or TRBD2 (7 bases each). CDR1 MGHDK and CDR2 SYGVNS come from the germline V gene. V lost 2 bases to trimming and J lost 4 bases, with 15 bases between them. The CDR3 contains 16 residues. CDR3 in amino acids: CASSEKGRGQYNEQFF. The CDR3 DNA is TGTGCCAGCAGTGAAAAAGGGAGGGGGCAGTACAATGAGCAGTTCTTC.

This clonotype came up a few times. The gene calls are TRBV5-8 and TRBJ2-1; no clear D gene. The CDR3 consists of 16 residues. Germline lookup yields CDR1 SGHTS and CDR2 YDEGEE. Trimming left V 0 bases short and J 3 bases short, with 13 bases between. The CDR3 DNA sequence: TGTGCCAGCAGCTTGGCCGGGTCCGGGCTCTACAATGAGCAGTTCTTC. Amino acids: CASSLAGSGLYNEQFF.

This clonotype has a handful of counts. The chain combines TRBV11-2 with TRBJ2-7; no firm D call. Germline V CDR1 and CDR2: SGHAT, FQNNGV. This CDR3 is built from 15 residues. V was pared by 0 bases and J by 4 bases, with 13 bases between. In nucleotides, the CDR3 is TGTGCCAGCAGCTTAGATGGGCAGGCTGGGTACGAGCAGTACTTC. Amino acid sequence: CASSLDGQAGYEQYF.

The rearrangement uses TRBV28 and TRBJ2-5; the D is unclear. Germline CDR1 MDHEN, CDR2 SYDVKM. Trimming pared 6 bases from V and 4 bases from J, leaving 9 bases between. CDR3 length equals 12 residues. In DNA form, the CDR3 reads TGTGCCAGCAGCCGCATTGGAGAGACCCAGTACTTC. As protein: CASSRIGETQYF. The variable domain in full, completed from reference TRBV28 and TRBJ2-5, reads DVKVTQSSRYLVKRTGEKVFLECVQDMDHENMFWYRQDPGLGLRLIYFSYDVKMKEKGDIPEGYSVSREKKERFSLILESASTNQTSMYLCASSRIGETQYFGPGTRLLVL.

This clonotype was seen a few times. This sequence joins TRBV7-9 and TRBJ2-1, with 7 bases aligning to TRBD2. Losses at the gene ends were 6 bases for V and 5 bases for J; bases not matched to a gene: 7. Germline loops: CDR1 SEHNR, CDR2 FQNEAQ (reference sequence). The CDR3 is made up of 14 amino acids. CDR3 coding DNA: TGTGCCAGCAGACGCGCGGGAGAAAACAATGAGCAGTTCTTC. It codes for CASRRAGENNEQFF.

There are many counts of this clonotype. The chain joins TRBV7-9 to TRBJ2-2; 8 positions agree with TRBD2. The ends lost 6 bases at V and 7 bases at J; junction bases unmatched: 7. The CDR3 length is 14 residues. Germline V gene sequence: CDR1 SEHNR, CDR2 FQNEAQ (reference sequence). This CDR3 reads CASREAGANGELFF. In DNA, the CDR3 is TGTGCCAGCAGGGAAGCGGGAGCGAACGGGGAGCTGTTTTTT.

The J gene is TRBJ2-1, the V gene TRBV29-1; a weak D match, TRBD1 (6 bases). V was trimmed by 6 bases and J by 9 bases, leaving 15 bases between them. CDR1 is SQVTM, CDR2 ANQGSEA, per germline. The CDR3 runs to 12 residues. The CDR3 loop is CSVHEQGVEQFF. CDR3 coding DNA: TGCAGCGTGCACGAACAGGGAGTTGAGCAGTTCTTC.

The gene calls are TRBV27 and TRBJ2-5; D might be TRBD1 (6 bases). The V end lost 3 bases, the J end lost 5 bases, and 13 bases lay between the germline ends. The CDR3 extends over 14 amino acids. Looked up from germline, CDR1 is MNHEY and CDR2 is SMNVEV (reference sequence). CDR3 DNA: TGTGCCAGCAGTTTGATGCCTCAGGGGGAGACCCAGTACTTC. Its protein is CASSLMPQGETQYF.

In this sample, this clonotype turned up many times. The rearrangement uses TRBV11-2 and TRBJ2-1; the D is unclear. In germline, CDR1 is SGHAT, CDR2 FQNNGV. V gave up 7 bases and J gave up 6 bases, with 16 bases separating them. This CDR3 region has 14 residues. The DNA for the CDR3 is TGTGCCAGCATGGGCACAGAACGTCTCAATGAGCAGTTCTTC. Residues: CASMGTERLNEQFF.

The genes are TRBV27 and TRBJ2-2; 10 bases are shared with TRBD2. From germline, CDR1 is MNHEY and CDR2 SMNVEV (reference sequence). Trimming removed 2 bases from V and 7 bases from J; junction bases left unmatched: 7. This CDR3 has 16 amino acids. This CDR3 reads CASSLRASGSVGELFF. CDR3 in DNA: TGTGCCAGCAGTTTACGGGCTAGCGGGAGCGTCGGGGAGCTGTTTTTT.

This clonotype has only a few counts. The rearrangement joins TRBV12-3 or TRBV12-4 to TRBJ1-2, with TRBD1 identical over 7 bases. V shed 0 bases, J shed 6 bases, and the junction held 4 bases outside the gene matches. CDR3 size: 14 residues. The CDR3 region is CASSLALTGNGYTF. CDR3 nucleotides: TGTGCCAGCAGTTTAGCCTTGACAGGGAATGGCTACACCTTC.

The chain has TRBV2 and TRBJ2-3; 11 bases map to TRBD2. Trimming took 10 bases from V and 2 from J; bases not matched to a gene: 11. The CDR3 is made up of 16 amino acids. From germline, CDR1 is SNHLY and CDR2 FYNNEI. The CDR3 nucleotides are TGTGCCACACCACTCACTAGCGGGGGCTTCACAGATACGCAGTATTTT. Amino acid sequence: CATPLTSGGFTDTQYF.

The V and J genes are TRBV29-1 and TRBJ2-1; 9 bases match TRBD2. From germline, CDR1 is SQVTM and CDR2 ANQGSEA. This CDR3 is 16 amino acids long. The junction had 10 bases not matched to a gene; V was cut back by 3 bases and J by 4 bases. The CDR3 DNA sequence: TGCAGCGTTGATGGGGCGTCTAGCGGGGCGTACAATGAGCAGTTCTTC. Amino acid sequence: CSVDGASSGAYNEQFF.

This clonotype was seen a handful of times. V and J are TRBV9 and TRBJ2-7, with 7 bases fitting TRBD1. The CDR3 extends over 14 amino acids. V lost 3 bases, J lost 3 bases, and 6 bases stayed unmatched. Germline V gene sequence: CDR1 SGDLS, CDR2 YYNGEE. The DNA of the CDR3 is TGTGCCAGCAGCGCCGGGACAGCACTCTACGAGCAGTACTTC. Protein sequence: CASSAGTALYEQYF. Supplemented by reference TRBV9 and TRBJ2-7, the full variable domain reads DSGVTQTPKHLITATGQRVTLRCSPRSGDLSVYWYQQSLDQGLQFLIQYYNGEERAKGNILERFSAQQFPDLHSELNLSSLELGDSALYFCASSAGTALYEQYFGPGTRLTVT.

This clonotype showed up just a few times. The rearrangement links TRBV9 to TRBJ2-5; TRBD2 matches 11 bases. Germline V gene sequence: CDR1 SGDLS, CDR2 YYNGEE. There are 17 residues in the CDR3. The J segment lost 5 bases and the V segment lost 0 bases, leaving 9 bases of the junction unmatched. The CDR3 spells CASSVGLAGGILETQYF. The CDR3 region has the DNA TGTGCCAGCAGCGTAGGGCTAGCGGGGGGTATCCTGGAGACCCAGTACTTC.

About this clonotype: It is unclear where the CDR3 begins or ends on the DNA, so no DNA is shown, and the CDR3 is as TCRdb lists it. The rearrangement joins TRBV12-3 or TRBV12-4 to TRBJ2-1; TRBD1, the D gene given by the table, was not confirmed from the DNA. The CDR3 spans 13 amino acids, including both terminal residues. The CDR3 reads CASSSSWGNPPFF.

The rearrangement links TRBV10-3 to TRBJ2-1, with TRBD2 identical over 8 bases. Germline V gene sequence: CDR1 ENHRY, CDR2 SYGVKD. Trimming cost V 3 bases and J 5 bases; bases outside gene matches: 3. The CDR3 extends over 14 amino acids. Here the CDR3 reads CAISDGRANNEQFF. Written as DNA, the CDR3 is TGTGCCATCAGTGACGGGAGGGCCAACAATGAGCAGTTCTTC.

The V call is TRBV5-1, the J call TRBJ1-2; D might be TRBD1 (5 bases). The germline V and J ends were trimmed by 7 bases and 6 bases, with 7 bases remaining between them. The CDR3 consists of 10 residues. Germline assignment: CDR1 SGHRS and CDR2 YFSETQ. CDR3: CASAGNGYTF. CDR3 DNA sequence: TGCGCCAGCGCAGGGAATGGCTACACCTTC.

The chain recombines TRBV7-9 with TRBJ2-7; D is ambiguous. This CDR3 region has 13 residues. CDR1 SEHNR and CDR2 FQNEAQ come from the germline V gene (reference sequence). Trimming removed 5 bases from V and 2 bases from J, with 10 bases in between. CDR3 sequence reads: CASSIDGTYEQYF. The CDR3 DNA reads as TGTGCCAGCAGCATAGACGGCACCTACGAGCAGTACTTC.

This clonotype was seen a few times. V gene TRBV3-1 combines with J gene TRBJ2-1; 8 bases agree with TRBD2. The length of the CDR3 is 15 residues. Germline values: CDR1 LGHDT, CDR2 YNNKEL (reference sequence). Trimming cost V 3 bases and J 8 bases; bases outside gene matches: 9. The CDR3 loop reads CASSHGSGMFDEQFF. The CDR3 nucleotides read TGTGCCAGCAGCCATGGTAGCGGGATGTTTGATGAGCAGTTCTTC.

The V and J genes are TRBV12-3 or TRBV12-4 and TRBJ2-7, with 11 bases lining up with TRBD1. CDR3 length equals 14 residues. The V gene end was trimmed by 3 bases and the J gene end by 6 bases; junction bases not matched to a gene: 4. Here the CDR3 reads CASSLGQGVREQYF. The CDR3 coding sequence is TGTGCCAGCAGTTTGGGACAGGGGGTACGCGAGCAGTACTTC.

This clonotype was recorded a few times. V and J are TRBV11-1 and TRBJ2-1; 15 bases line up with TRBD2. This CDR3 comprises 19 residues. Germline assignment: CDR1 SGHAT and CDR2 FQDESV (reference sequence). With V trimmed by 6 bases and J by 0 bases, 9 bases remained unmatched. CDR3 sequence: CASSPPGLAGGSSYNEQFF. CDR3 DNA sequence: TGTGCCAGCAGTCCCCCGGGACTAGCGGGAGGAAGCTCCTACAATGAGCAGTTCTTC.